Below are 25 T cell receptor beta chains sequenced from a single sample in a study of blood T cell repertoires in COVID-19. Measured with immunoSEQ multiplex PCR; TCRdb has only the in-frame clones, and not every one. The sample lists tens of thousands of clones; around 80% were seen once. The sequenced material came from peripheral blood. The receptors were sampled from a man in his 60s with acute or convalescent COVID-19.

V usage is TRBV25-1 and J usage is TRBJ2-3, with 8 bases aligning to TRBD2. The CDR3 spans 17 residues. Losses at the gene ends were 2 bases for V and 2 bases for J; bases not matched to a gene: 9. Germline V gene sequence: CDR1 MGHDK, CDR2 SYGVNS. This chain's CDR3 is CASSEEESGGDTDTQYF. The CDR3 DNA reads TGTGCCAGCAGTGAAGAGGAGAGCGGGGGAGACACAGATACGCAGTATTTT. Full variable domain (rest looked up from reference TRBV25-1 and TRBJ2-3): EADIYQTPRYLVIGTGKKITLECSQTMGHDKMYWYQQDPGMELHLIHYSYGVNSTEKGDLSSESTVSRIRTEHFPLTLESARPSHTSQYLCASSEEESGGDTDTQYFGPGTRLTVL.

The J gene is TRBJ2-1, the V gene TRBV5-1, with TRBD1 matching 7 bases. CDR1 and CDR2 from the germline V gene are SGHRS and YFSETQ. V dropped 4 bases and J dropped 7; count of bases not matched to a gene: 14. The CDR3 runs 16 residues. CDR3 loop: CASSLDRVAGLNEQFF. CDR3 nucleotide sequence: TGCGCCAGCAGCCTAGACAGGGTTGCAGGGCTTAATGAGCAGTTCTTC. The variable domain in full, completed from reference TRBV5-1 and TRBJ2-1, reads KAGVTQTPRYLIKTRGQQVTLSCSPISGHRSVSWYQQTPGQGLQFLFEYFSETQRNKGNFPGRFSGRQFSNSRSEMNVSTLELGDSALYLCASSLDRVAGLNEQFFGPGTRLTVL.

The J gene is TRBJ1-6, the V gene TRBV27; 9 positions match TRBD1. The CDR3 covers 14 residues. V was clipped by 7 bases and J by 7 bases; unmatched bases: 5. CDR1 and CDR2 from the germline V gene are MNHEY and SMNVEV (reference sequence). CDR3 in DNA: TGTGCCAGCAATCCGACAGGGGGGAATTCACCCCTCCACTTT. This gives the protein CASNPTGGNSPLHF.

This clone was observed a single time. V and J are TRBV18 and TRBJ1-2; a weak D match, TRBD1 (6 bases). This CDR3 region has 15 residues. Germline V gene sequence: CDR1 KGHSH, CDR2 LQKENI. V lost 4 bases and J lost 0, with 12 bases in between. The CDR3 loop reads CASSRPGTPNYGYTF. CDR3 DNA: TGTGCCAGCTCACGACCCGGGACACCTAACTATGGCTACACCTTC.

This sequence joins TRBV6-5 and TRBJ1-2; D gene uncertain. V was pared by 4 bases and J by 3 bases, with 12 bases between. There are 14 residues in the CDR3. Germline CDR1 reads MNHEY; CDR2 reads SVGAGI. The DNA of the CDR3 is TGTGCCAGCAGTTTCGGTCTCCTGGACTATGGCTACACCTTC. It encodes CASSFGLLDYGYTF.

Written as DNA, the CDR3 is TGTGCCAGCAGCTTAGGGACAGGCTCACCCCTCCACTTT. It encodes CASSLGTGSPLHF. The chain links TRBV7-9 to TRBJ1-6, with 7 bases lining up with TRBD1. V shed 1 base, J shed 10 bases, and the junction held 1 base outside the gene matches. There are 13 residues in the CDR3. Germline CDR1 reads SEHNR; CDR2 reads FQNEAQ (reference sequence).

The chain uses TRBV21-1 and TRBJ1-4; the table's D call of TRBD1 was not tested on the DNA. TRBV21-1 is a pseudogene segment. The CDR3 runs to 11 residues. The CDR3 nucleotides read TGTGCCAGCGGGCTGGGGACAGGGGGAATTTTT. Translation gives CASGLGTGGIF.

The chain carries TRBV21-1 and TRBJ1-2; the tabulated D call, TRBD1, remains unverified against the DNA. TRBV21-1 is given as a pseudogene. The CDR3 covers 14 residues. CDR3 sequence (DNA): TGTGCCAGCAGCAGACAGGGGCTAAACTATGGCTACACCTTC. It translates to CASSRQGLNYGYTF.

This clone was recorded only once. V and J are TRBV30 and TRBJ1-5; D not certain. Germline assignment: CDR1 GTSNPN and CDR2 SVGIG (reference sequence). CDR3 length: 14 residues. The V and J ends lost 0 bases and 9 bases respectively, with 15 bases between them. As DNA, the CDR3 is TGTGCCTGGAGTGTTTCTGACTATTTCTCGCCCCAGCATTTT. Its protein is CAWSVSDYFSPQHF.

The chain carries TRBV4-1 and TRBJ1-5; unclear D gene. Trimming pared 0 bases from V and 7 bases from J, leaving 13 bases between. Per germline, CDR1 MGHRA and CDR2 YSYEKL. This CDR3 spans 15 amino acids. The CDR3 loop reads CASSQDLSGIQPQHF. As DNA, the CDR3 is TGCGCCAGCAGCCAAGATCTGTCGGGAATCCAGCCCCAGCATTTT.

This chain uses TRBV11-2 with TRBJ2-7, with 12 bases identical to TRBD2. The CDR3 runs to 15 residues. Trimming took 4 bases from V and 4 from J; bases not matched to a gene: 5. From germline, CDR1 is SGHAT and CDR2 FQNNGV. CDR3 amino acids: CASSSTSGGLYEQYF. CDR3 in DNA: TGTGCCAGCAGCTCTACTAGCGGGGGGCTGTACGAGCAGTACTTC.

V and J are TRBV24-1 and TRBJ1-2; 8 bases are a match to TRBD1. Germline lookup yields CDR1 KGHDR and CDR2 SFDVKD. V shed 3 bases and J 4 bases; nucleotides not matched to a gene: 6. This CDR3 has 15 amino acids. CDR3 region: CATSDREGTGYGYTF. In DNA form, the CDR3 reads TGTGCCACCAGTGATCGGGAAGGGACAGGCTATGGCTACACCTTC.

This clone was seen once. This chain links TRBV9 with TRBJ2-1, with 10 bases that match TRBD2. The V gene's germline CDR1 is SGDLS and CDR2 YYNGEE. CDR3 length: 15 amino acids. V lost 0 bases, J lost 6 bases, and 3 bases stayed unmatched. The CDR3 nucleotides read TGTGCCAGCAGCGTAGGACTAGCGGGTTTCAATGAGCAGTTCTTC. This encodes CASSVGLAGFNEQFF.

This clone was seen a handful of times. The V and J genes are TRBV7-6 and TRBJ2-7; maybe TRBD1 (5 bases). CDR1 is SGHVS and CDR2 is FNYEAQ in the germline V gene. Trimming cost V 3 bases and J 2 bases, with 14 bases left between them. The CDR3 contains 15 residues. This chain's CDR3 is CASSFGFGAAYEQYF. CDR3 bases: TGTGCCAGCAGCTTCGGTTTTGGGGCCGCCTACGAGCAGTACTTC.

This clone was detected only a few times. The chain combines TRBV6-5 with TRBJ1-4; D not resolved. CDR1 is MNHEY and CDR2 is SVGAGI in the germline V gene. This CDR3 contains 14 residues. Trimming removed 0 bases from V and 5 bases from J, with 7 bases in between. CDR3 amino acids: CASSYSLGNEKLFF. DNA of the CDR3: TGTGCCAGCAGTTACTCTCTCGGGAATGAAAAACTGTTTTTT.

The J gene is TRBJ1-5, the V gene TRBV15; D remains unclear. CDR1 and CDR2 (germline): LNHNV, YYDKDF (reference sequence). V was shortened by 0 bases and J by 10 bases, with 10 bases between the two germline ends. The CDR3 has 13 amino acids. CDR3 protein: CATSREAGQPQHF. The CDR3 DNA reads as TGTGCCACCAGCAGAGAGGCGGGCCAACCCCAGCATTTT.

The V gene is TRBV29-1, the J gene TRBJ2-7; a weak D match, TRBD1 (5 bases). The CDR3 is made up of 14 amino acids. CDR1 is SQVTM, CDR2 ANQGSEA, per germline. In nucleotides, the CDR3 is TGCAGTATTGATATCACAGGCAGGTCCCACGAGCAGTACTTC. This encodes CSIDITGRSHEQYF.

This clone was observed a single time. The chain joins TRBV7-2 to TRBJ1-2; D possibly corresponds to TRBD1 (6 bases). Trimming pared 4 bases from V and 4 bases from J, leaving 16 bases between. CDR3 length: 15 amino acids. The germline gives CDR1 SGHTA, CDR2 FQGNSA. The CDR3 loop reads CASSSYRVVGYGYTF. The CDR3 nucleotides read TGTGCCAGCAGCTCTTACAGGGTAGTGGGCTATGGCTACACCTTC.

The genes are TRBV13 and TRBJ1-2; TRBD1 might be the D (6 bases). Germline V gives CDR1 PRHDT, CDR2 FYEKMQ (reference sequence). The V end lost 5 bases, the J end lost 13 bases, and 17 bases lay between the germline ends. There are 12 residues in the CDR3. CDR3 sequence reads: CASSPKAGAGTF. The CDR3 coding sequence is TGTGCCAGCAGCCCCAAGGCGGGGGCCGGCACCTTC.

This chain uses TRBV11-2 with TRBJ1-1; 7 bases align to TRBD1. CDR1 and CDR2 from the germline V gene are SGHAT and FQNNGV. Trimming removed 2 bases from V and 4 bases from J; junction bases left unmatched: 4. There are 14 residues in the CDR3. CDR3: CASSLSTGITEAFF. The DNA of the CDR3 is TGTGCCAGCAGCTTATCGACAGGGATCACTGAAGCTTTCTTT.

There are a few counts of this clone. J is TRBJ2-5 and V is TRBV7-9, with 7 bases lining up with TRBD1. This CDR3 has 12 residues. V gave up 5 bases and J gave up 5 bases; unmatched junction bases: 2. The germline CDR1 and CDR2 sequences are SEHNR and FQNEAQ (reference sequence). Here the CDR3 reads CASSGQVETQYF. Here the CDR3 DNA reads TGTGCCAGCAGCGGACAGGTCGAGACCCAGTACTTC.

The chain links TRBV5-7 to TRBJ1-5, with a weak D call TRBD1 (6 bases). TRBV5-7 is filed as an ORF, its function uncertain. V was clipped by 6 bases and J by 4 bases, with 17 bases between them. The CDR3 totals 15 residues. The CDR3: CASTLEGGPNQPQHF. CDR3 DNA: TGTGCCAGCACCCTTGAAGGGGGTCCTAATCAGCCCCAGCATTTT.

In this sample, this clone turned up once. This chain uses TRBV5-1 with TRBJ2-5; possible D gene TRBD1, 6 bases. This CDR3 has 15 residues. Looked up from germline, CDR1 is SGHRS and CDR2 is YFSETQ. Between the trimmed V and J ends, which lost 0 bases and 1 base, there was a span of 10 bases. CDR3 loop: CASSLEGHLQETQYF. The CDR3 DNA reads TGCGCCAGCAGCTTGGAGGGACACCTCCAAGAGACCCAGTACTTC.

The rearrangement uses TRBV7-2 and TRBJ2-7, with D unclear. The CDR3 consists of 17 residues. V was trimmed by 1 base and J by 2 bases, leaving 18 bases between them. CDR1 SGHTA and CDR2 FQGNSA come from the germline V gene. The CDR3 nucleotides read TGTGCCAGCAGCTTAGGCCATCGGTTAGTTTTACCCTACGAGCAGTACTTC. Translating gives CASSLGHRLVLPYEQYF.

The V and J genes are TRBV12-3 or TRBV12-4 and TRBJ2-3; D possibly corresponds to TRBD1 (6 bases). Trimming removed 3 bases at V and 11 bases at J, with 12 bases between. CDR3 size: 12 residues. CDR3 residues: CASSFAGAEQYF. Here the CDR3 DNA reads TGTGCCAGCAGTTTTGCAGGGGCGGAGCAGTATTTT.